This paragraph reports one TCR beta chain. This sample is part of a study of patients and donors after allogeneic stem cell transplantation. One entry per CDR3 protein results from TCRdb running MiXCR on the RT-PCR reads. This sample yields 8,500 to 13,000 distinct CDR3 sequences, of which under 25% are seen a single time; 53% belongs to the top ten. V gave up 6 bases and J gave up 10 bases; unmatched junction bases: 10. Germline V lookup: CDR1 MNHEY, CDR2 SVGAGI. The CDR3 is 14 residues long. The rearrangement uses TRBV6-5 and TRBJ2-1, with 9 nucleotides matching TRBD2. The sequence came from a human donor who was either an allogeneic HSCT recipient or a stem cell or donor lymphocyte infusion donor (not recorded which). It is not recorded whose cells these are; they may come from a transplant donor. The sequenced material came from blood, either unsorted or a sorted T cell fraction (not recorded which). In DNA form, the CDR3 reads TGTGCCAGCAGATACAGGACTAGCGCTAACGAGCAGTTCTTC. This sequence encodes CASRYRTSANEQFF.